This TCR beta chain was captured in a study of blood T cell repertoires in COVID-19. The CDR3 contains 15 residues. Germline V gene data show CDR1 as SNHLY and CDR2 as FYNNEI. Trimming removed 6 bases from V and 8 bases from J, with 19 bases in between. Profiling relied on immunoSEQ multiplex PCR, and the TCRdb table lists in-frame clones only, not all of them. The data contain about 150,000 clones, approximately 80% of them singletons. The gene calls are TRBV2 and TRBJ1-4; possible D gene TRBD1, 6 bases. The source of this sequence is a man aged 60 to 69 with acute or convalescent COVID-19. The sample consisted of peripheral blood. CDR3 region: CASRAETGSGEKLFF. The CDR3 nucleotides are TGTGCCAGCAGGGCCGAAACAGGGTCAGGGGAAAAACTGTTTTTT.